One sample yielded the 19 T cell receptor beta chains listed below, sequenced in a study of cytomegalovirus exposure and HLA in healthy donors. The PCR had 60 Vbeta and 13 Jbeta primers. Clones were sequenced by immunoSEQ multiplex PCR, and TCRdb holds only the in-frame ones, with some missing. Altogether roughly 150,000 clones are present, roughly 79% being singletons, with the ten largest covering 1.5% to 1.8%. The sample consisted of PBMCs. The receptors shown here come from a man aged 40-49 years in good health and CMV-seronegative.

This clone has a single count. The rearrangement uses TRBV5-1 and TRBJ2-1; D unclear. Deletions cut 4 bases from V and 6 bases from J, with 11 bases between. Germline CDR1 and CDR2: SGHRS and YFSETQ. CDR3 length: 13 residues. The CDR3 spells CASSHLETNEQFF. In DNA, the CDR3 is TGCGCCAGCAGCCACCTAGAAACCAATGAGCAGTTCTTC.

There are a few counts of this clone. Here the CDR3 reads CASSQIPSEQFF. For the CDR3, the DNA is TGTGCCAGCAGTCAAATCCCGAGTGAGCAGTTCTTC. This sequence joins TRBV11-2 and TRBJ2-1, with D unresolved. Germline CDR1 is SGHAT and CDR2 is FQNNGV. The CDR3 covers 12 residues. Trimming stripped 6 bases from V and 9 bases from J, with 12 bases between.

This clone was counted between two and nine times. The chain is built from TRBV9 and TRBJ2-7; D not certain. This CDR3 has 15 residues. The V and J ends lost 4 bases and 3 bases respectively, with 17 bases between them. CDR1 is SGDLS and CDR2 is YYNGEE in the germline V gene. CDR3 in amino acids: CASSPVPDPGYEQYF. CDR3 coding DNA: TGTGCCAGCAGCCCAGTCCCCGACCCAGGCTACGAGCAGTACTTC. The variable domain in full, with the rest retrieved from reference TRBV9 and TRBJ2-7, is DSGVTQTPKHLITATGQRVTLRCSPRSGDLSVYWYQQSLDQGLQFLIQYYNGEERAKGNILERFSAQQFPDLHSELNLSSLELGDSALYFCASSPVPDPGYEQYFGPGTRLTVT.

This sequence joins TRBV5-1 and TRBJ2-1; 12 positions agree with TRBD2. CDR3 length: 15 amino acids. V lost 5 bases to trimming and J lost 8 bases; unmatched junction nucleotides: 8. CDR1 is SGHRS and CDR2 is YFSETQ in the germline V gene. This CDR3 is CASSLLAGGGDEQFF. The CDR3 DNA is TGCGCCAGCAGTTTACTAGCGGGGGGAGGGGATGAGCAGTTCTTC.

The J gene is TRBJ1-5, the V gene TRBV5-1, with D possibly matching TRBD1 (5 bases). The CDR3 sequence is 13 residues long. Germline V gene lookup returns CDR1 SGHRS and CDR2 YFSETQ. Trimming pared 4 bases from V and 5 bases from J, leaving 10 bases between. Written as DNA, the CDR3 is TGCGCCAGCAGCCGGCTAGGGGATCAGCCCCAGCATTTT. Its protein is CASSRLGDQPQHF.

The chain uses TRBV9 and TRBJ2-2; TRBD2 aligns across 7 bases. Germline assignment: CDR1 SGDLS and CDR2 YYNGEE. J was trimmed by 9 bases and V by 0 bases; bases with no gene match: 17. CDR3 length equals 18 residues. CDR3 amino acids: CASSVVDMELADHRELFF. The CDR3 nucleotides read TGTGCCAGCAGCGTAGTAGACATGGAGCTAGCGGACCACCGGGAGCTGTTTTTT.

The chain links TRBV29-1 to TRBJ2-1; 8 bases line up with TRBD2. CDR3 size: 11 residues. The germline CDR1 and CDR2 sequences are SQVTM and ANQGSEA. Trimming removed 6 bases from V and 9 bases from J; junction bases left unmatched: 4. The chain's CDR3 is CSVGGGPEQFF. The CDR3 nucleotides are TGCAGCGTCGGGGGGGGCCCTGAGCAGTTCTTC.

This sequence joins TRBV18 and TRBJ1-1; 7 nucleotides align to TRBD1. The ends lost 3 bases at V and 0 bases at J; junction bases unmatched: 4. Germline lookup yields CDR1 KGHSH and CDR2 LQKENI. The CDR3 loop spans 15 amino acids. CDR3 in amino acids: CASSPGQLMNTEAFF. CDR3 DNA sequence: TGTGCCAGCTCACCGGGACAGCTCATGAACACTGAAGCTTTCTTT.

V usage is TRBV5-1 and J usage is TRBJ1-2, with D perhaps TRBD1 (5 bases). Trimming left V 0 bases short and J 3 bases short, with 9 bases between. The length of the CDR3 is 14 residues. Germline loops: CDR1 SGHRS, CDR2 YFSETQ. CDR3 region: CASSLAREDYGYTF. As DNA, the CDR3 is TGCGCCAGCAGCTTGGCCAGGGAGGACTATGGCTACACCTTC.

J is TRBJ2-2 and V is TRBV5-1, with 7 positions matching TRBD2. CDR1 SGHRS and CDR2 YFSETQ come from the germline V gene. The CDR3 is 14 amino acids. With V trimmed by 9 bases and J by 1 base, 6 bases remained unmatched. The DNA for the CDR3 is TGCGCCACCAGACGGGGGGAGAACACCGGGGAGCTGTTTTTT. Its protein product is CATRRGENTGELFF.

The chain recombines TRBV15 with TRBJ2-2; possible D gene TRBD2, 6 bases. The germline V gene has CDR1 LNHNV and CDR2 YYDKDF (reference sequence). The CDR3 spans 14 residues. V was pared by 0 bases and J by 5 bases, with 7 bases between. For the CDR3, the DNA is TGTGCCACCAGCAGAGATGGGGGGACCGGGGAGCTGTTTTTT. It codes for CATSRDGGTGELFF. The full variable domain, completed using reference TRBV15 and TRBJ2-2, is DAMVIQNPRYQVTQFGKPVTLSCSQTLNHNVMYWYQQKSSQAPKLLFHYYDKDFNNEADTPDNFQSRRPNTSFCFLDIRSPGLGDTAMYLCATSRDGGTGELFFGEGSRLTVL.

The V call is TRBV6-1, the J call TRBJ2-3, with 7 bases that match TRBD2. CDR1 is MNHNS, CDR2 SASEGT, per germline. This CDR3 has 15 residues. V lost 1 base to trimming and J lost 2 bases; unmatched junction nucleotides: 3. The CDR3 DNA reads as TGTGCCAGCAGTGAAGACCGGGAGGACACAGATACGCAGTATTTT. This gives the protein CASSEDREDTDTQYF.

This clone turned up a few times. CDR3 loop: CASSNQARGHTGELFF. The CDR3 DNA sequence: TGCGCCAGCAGCAACCAGGCGCGGGGCCACACCGGGGAGCTGTTTTTT. This chain connects TRBV5-1 to TRBJ2-2; D is perhaps TRBD2 (6 bases). The V end lost 4 bases, the J end lost 3 bases, and 16 bases lay between the germline ends. From germline, CDR1 is SGHRS and CDR2 YFSETQ. The CDR3 runs to 16 residues.

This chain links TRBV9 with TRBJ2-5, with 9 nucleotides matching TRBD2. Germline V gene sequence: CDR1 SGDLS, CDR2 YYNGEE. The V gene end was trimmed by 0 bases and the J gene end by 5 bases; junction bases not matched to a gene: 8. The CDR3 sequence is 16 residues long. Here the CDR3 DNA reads TGTGCCAGCAGCGTAGGAGTCGCGGGAGGGTGGGAGACCCAGTACTTC. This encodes CASSVGVAGGWETQYF.

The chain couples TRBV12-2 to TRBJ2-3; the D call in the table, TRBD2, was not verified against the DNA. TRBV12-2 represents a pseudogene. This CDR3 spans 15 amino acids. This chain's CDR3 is CASRLAGRGTDTQYF. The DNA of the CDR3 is TGTGCAAGTCGCTTAGCAGGGAGGGGGACAGATACGCAGTATTTT.

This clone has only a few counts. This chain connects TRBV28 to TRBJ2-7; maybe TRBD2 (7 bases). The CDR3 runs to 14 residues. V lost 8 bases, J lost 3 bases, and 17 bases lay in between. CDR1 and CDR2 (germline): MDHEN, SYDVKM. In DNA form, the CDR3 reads TGTGCCAGCCTCAAGGGGGGGATTCTCTACGAGCAGTACTTC. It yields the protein CASLKGGILYEQYF.

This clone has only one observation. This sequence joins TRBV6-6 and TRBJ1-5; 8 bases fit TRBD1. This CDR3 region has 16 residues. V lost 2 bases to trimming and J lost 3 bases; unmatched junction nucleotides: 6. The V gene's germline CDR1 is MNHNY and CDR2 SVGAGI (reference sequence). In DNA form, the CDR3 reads TGTGCCAGCAGTTACGGGCAGGGGGCAAACAATCAGCCCCAGCATTTT. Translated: CASSYGQGANNQPQHF.

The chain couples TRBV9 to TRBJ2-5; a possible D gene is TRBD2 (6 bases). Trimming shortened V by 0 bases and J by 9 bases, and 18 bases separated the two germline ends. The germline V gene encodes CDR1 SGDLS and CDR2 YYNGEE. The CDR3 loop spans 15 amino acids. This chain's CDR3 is CASSVDPTAGLSQYF. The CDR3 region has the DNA TGTGCCAGCAGCGTAGATCCAACCGCGGGGCTGTCCCAGTACTTC.

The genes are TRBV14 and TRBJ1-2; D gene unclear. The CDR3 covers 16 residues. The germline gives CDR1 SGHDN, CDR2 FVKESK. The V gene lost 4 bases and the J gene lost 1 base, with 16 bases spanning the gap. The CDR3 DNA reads TGTGCCAGCAGCCCTCGGCGGCCCCCGAATAACTATGGCTACACCTTC. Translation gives CASSPRRPPNNYGYTF.